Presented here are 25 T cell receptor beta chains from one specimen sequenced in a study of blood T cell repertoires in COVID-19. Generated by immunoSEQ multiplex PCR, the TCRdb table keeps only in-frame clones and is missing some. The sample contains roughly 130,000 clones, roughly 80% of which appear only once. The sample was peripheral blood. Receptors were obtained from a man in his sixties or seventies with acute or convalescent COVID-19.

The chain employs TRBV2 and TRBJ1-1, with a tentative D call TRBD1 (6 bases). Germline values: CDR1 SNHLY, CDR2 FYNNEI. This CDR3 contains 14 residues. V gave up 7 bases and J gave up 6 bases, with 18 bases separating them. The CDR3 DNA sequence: TGTGCCAGCACGCGGGGGCAGGGGAGCGCTGAAGCTTTCTTT. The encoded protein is CASTRGQGSAEAFF.

The DNA of the CDR3 is TGTGCCAGCAGTACAGGGGGCGGTGGGAACACTGAAGCTTTCTTT. Translated, it gives CASSTGGGGNTEAFF. V gene TRBV6-2 or TRBV6-3 combines with J gene TRBJ1-1; TRBD1 agrees at 9 bases. The germline V gene encodes CDR1 MNHEY and CDR2 SVGEGT. V lost 5 bases to trimming and J lost 1 base; unmatched junction nucleotides: 5. The CDR3 is made up of 15 amino acids.

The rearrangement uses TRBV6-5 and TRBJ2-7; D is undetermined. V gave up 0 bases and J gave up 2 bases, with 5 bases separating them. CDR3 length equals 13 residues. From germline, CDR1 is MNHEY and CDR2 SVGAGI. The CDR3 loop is CASSYSNAYEQYF. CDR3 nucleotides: TGTGCCAGCAGTTACTCCAATGCCTACGAGCAGTACTTC.

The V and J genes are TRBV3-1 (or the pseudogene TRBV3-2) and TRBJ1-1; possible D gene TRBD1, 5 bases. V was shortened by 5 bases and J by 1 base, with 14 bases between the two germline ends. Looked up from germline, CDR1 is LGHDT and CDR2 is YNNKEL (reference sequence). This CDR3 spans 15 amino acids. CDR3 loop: CASSSRETGNTEAFF. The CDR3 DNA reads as TGTGCCAGCAGCTCTAGGGAAACAGGGAACACTGAAGCTTTCTTT.

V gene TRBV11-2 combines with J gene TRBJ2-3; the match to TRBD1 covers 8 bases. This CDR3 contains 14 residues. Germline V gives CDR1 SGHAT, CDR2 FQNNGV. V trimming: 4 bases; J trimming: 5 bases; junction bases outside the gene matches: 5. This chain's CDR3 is CASSSQGAGDTQYF. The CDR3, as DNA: TGTGCCAGCAGCTCCCAGGGGGCCGGAGATACGCAGTATTTT.

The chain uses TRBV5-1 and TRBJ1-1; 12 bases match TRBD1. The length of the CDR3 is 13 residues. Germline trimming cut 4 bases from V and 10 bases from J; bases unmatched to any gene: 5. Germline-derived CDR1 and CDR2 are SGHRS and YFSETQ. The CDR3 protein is CASSAGQGARAFF. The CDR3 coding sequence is TGCGCCAGCAGCGCGGGACAGGGGGCGCGAGCTTTCTTT.

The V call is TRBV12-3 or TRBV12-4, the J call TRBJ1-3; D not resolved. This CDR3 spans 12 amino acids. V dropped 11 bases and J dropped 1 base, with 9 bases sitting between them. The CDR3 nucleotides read TGTGCCGGACTCCGGTCTGGAAACACCATATATTTT. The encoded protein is CAGLRSGNTIYF.

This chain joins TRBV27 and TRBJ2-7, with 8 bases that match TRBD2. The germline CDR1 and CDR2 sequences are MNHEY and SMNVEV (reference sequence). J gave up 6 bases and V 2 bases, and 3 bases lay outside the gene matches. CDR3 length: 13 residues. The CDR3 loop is CASSLQSGGEQYF. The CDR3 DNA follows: TGTGCCAGCAGTTTACAGAGCGGGGGCGAGCAGTACTTC.

CDR3 sequence (DNA): TGCAGCGTTGAAGATACCAGGACAGGGGACGACCCCTATATGGGCTACACCTTC. This translates into CSVEDTRTGDDPYMGYTF. This sequence joins TRBV29-1 and TRBJ1-2, with 9 bases fitting TRBD1. This CDR3 region has 18 residues. The trim removed 0 bases at V and 8 bases at J, leaving 19 bases unmatched. Looked up from germline, CDR1 is SQVTM and CDR2 is ANQGSEA.

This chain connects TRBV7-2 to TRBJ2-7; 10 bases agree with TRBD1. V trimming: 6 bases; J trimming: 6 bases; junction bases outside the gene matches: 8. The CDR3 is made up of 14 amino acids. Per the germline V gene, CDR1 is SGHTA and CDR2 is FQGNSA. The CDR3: CASRLTGQGTEQYF. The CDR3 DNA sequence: TGTGCCAGCAGATTAACGGGACAGGGGACCGAGCAGTACTTC.

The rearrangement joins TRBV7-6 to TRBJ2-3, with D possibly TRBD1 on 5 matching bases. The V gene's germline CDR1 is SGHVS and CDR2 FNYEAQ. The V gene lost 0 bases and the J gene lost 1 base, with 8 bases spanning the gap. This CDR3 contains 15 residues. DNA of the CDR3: TGTGCCAGCAGCTTAGCAGGGGTCGGCACAGATACGCAGTATTTT. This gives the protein CASSLAGVGTDTQYF.

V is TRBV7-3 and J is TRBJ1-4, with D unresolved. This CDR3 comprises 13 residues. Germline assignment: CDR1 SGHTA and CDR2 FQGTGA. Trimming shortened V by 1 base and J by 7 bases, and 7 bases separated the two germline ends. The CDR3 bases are TGTGCCAGCAGCTTAAGTGCCGGTGAAAAACTGTTTTTT. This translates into CASSLSAGEKLFF.

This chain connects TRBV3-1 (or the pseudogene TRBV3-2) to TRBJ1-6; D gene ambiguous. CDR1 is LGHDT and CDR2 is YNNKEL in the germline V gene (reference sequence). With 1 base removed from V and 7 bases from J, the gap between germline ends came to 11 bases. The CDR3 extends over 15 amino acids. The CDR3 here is CASSQGAGQNSPLHF. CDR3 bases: TGTGCCAGCAGCCAAGGAGCGGGTCAGAATTCACCCCTCCACTTT.

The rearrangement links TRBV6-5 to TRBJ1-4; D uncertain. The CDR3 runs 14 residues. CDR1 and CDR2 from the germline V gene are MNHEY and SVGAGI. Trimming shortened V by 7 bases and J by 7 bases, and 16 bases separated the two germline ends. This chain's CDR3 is CASTTDNASEKLFF. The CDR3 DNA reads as TGTGCCAGCACTACCGATAACGCGAGTGAAAAACTGTTTTTT.

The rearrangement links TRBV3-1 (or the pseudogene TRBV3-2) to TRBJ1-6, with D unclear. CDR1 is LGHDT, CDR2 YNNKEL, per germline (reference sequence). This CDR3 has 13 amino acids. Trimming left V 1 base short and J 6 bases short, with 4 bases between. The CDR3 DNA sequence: TGTGCCAGCAGCCAAGCTAGTAATTCACCCCTCCACTTT. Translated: CASSQASNSPLHF.

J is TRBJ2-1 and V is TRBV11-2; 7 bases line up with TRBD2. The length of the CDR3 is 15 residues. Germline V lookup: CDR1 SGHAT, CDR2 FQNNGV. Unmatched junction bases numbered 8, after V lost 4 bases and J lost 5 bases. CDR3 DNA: TGTGCCAGCAGCTATTCCGGGACTAAACACAATGAGCAGTTCTTC. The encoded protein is CASSYSGTKHNEQFF.

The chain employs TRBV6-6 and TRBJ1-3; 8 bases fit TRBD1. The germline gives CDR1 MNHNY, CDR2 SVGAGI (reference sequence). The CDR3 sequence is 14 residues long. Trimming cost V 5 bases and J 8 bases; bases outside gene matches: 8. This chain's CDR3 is CASSTPDREDTIYF. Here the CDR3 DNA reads TGTGCCAGCAGTACCCCGGACAGGGAGGACACCATATATTTT.

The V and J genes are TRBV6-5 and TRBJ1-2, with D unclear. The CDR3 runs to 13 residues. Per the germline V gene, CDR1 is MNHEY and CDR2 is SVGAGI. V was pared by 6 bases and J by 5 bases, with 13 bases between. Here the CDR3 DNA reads TGTGCCAGCAGGGCTAACAGTGCGTATGGCTACACCTTC. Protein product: CASRANSAYGYTF.

CDR3: CASSPSTGFSRTSGANVLTF. As DNA, the CDR3 is TGTGCCAGCAGCCCCTCGACAGGGTTCTCTAGAACGTCTGGGGCCAACGTCCTGACTTTC. The chain carries TRBV13 and TRBJ2-6; 7 bases match TRBD1. V lost 5 bases to trimming and J lost 1 base; unmatched junction nucleotides: 17. CDR1 PRHDT and CDR2 FYEKMQ come from the germline V gene (reference sequence). The CDR3 length is 20 residues.

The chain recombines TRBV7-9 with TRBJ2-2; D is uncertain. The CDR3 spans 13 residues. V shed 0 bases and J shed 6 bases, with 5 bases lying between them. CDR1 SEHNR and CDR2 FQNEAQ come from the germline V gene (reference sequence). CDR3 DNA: TGTGCCAGCAGCTTAGCCCCGGCCGGGGAGCTGTTTTTT. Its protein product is CASSLAPAGELFF. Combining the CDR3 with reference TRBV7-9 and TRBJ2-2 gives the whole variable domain DTGVSQNPRHKITKRGQNVTFRCDPISEHNRLYWYRQTLGQGPEFLTYFQNEAQLEKSRLLSDRFSAERPKGSFSTLEIQRTEQGDSAMYLCASSLAPAGELFFGEGSRLTVL.

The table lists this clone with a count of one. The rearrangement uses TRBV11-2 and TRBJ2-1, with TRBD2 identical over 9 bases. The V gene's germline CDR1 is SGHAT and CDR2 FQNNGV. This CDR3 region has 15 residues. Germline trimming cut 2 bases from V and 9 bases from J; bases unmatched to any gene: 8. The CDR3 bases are TGTGCCAGCAGCTTAAGGCCTAGCGGGGAAGGTGAGCAGTTCTTC. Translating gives CASSLRPSGEGEQFF.

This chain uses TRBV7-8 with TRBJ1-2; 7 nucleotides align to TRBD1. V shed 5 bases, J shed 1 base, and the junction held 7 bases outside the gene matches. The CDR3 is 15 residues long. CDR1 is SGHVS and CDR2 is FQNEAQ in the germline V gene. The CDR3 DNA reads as TGTGCCAGCAGCAGAGGGACAGACCTTAACTATGGCTACACCTTC. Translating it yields CASSRGTDLNYGYTF.

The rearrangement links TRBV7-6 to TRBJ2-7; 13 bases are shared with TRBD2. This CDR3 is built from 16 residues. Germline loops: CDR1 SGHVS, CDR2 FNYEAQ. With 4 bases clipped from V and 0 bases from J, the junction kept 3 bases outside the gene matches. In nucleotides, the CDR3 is TGTGCCAGCAGCTCGACTAGCGGGGGGATCTCCTACGAGCAGTACTTC. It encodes CASSSTSGGISYEQYF.

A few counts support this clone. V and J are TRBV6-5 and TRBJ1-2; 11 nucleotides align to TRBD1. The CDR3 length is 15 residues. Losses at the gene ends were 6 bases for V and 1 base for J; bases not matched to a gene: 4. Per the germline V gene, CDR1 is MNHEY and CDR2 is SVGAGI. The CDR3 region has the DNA TGTGCCAGCAGAGGACAGGGGGCAAGTAACTATGGCTACACCTTC. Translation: CASRGQGASNYGYTF.

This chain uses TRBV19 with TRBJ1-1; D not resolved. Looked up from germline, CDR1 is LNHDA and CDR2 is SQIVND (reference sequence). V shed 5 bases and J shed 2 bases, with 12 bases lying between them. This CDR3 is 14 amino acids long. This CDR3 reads CASSPHTKNTEAFF. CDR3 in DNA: TGTGCCAGTAGTCCACACACGAAAAACACTGAAGCTTTCTTT.